One sample yielded the 5 T cell receptor beta chains listed below, sequenced in a study of shared clonotypes between healthy human individuals. The protocol was immunoSEQ multiplex PCR, while the TCRdb copy is restricted to in-frame clones and leaves out a portion. The table shows fewer than 600,000 clones, with about four fifths occurring only once. Sequenced input: PBMCs. The receptors derive from a woman aged 40 to 50 in good health. Some clones in this sample may be carry-over from other donors' samples.

The chain carries TRBV19 and TRBJ2-1; D might be TRBD1 or TRBD2, each matching 5 bases. The germline CDR1 and CDR2 sequences are LNHDA and SQIVND (reference sequence). This CDR3 is built from 17 residues. V lost 4 bases and J 4 bases, leaving 20 bases between the germline ends. The CDR3 DNA is TGTGCCAGTAGTAGACCCCTGATGCAGGGACCTTACAATGAGCAGTTCTTC. This codes for CASSRPLMQGPYNEQFF.

V is TRBV27 and J is TRBJ2-2; D may be TRBD1 or TRBD2 (6 bases each). V was trimmed by 5 bases and J by 0 bases, leaving 13 bases between them. The CDR3 consists of 16 residues. Germline V lookup: CDR1 MNHEY, CDR2 SMNVEV (reference sequence). The DNA for the CDR3 is TGTGCCAGCAGTCCGGAGGGGGGACCGAACACCGGGGAGCTGTTTTTT. It specifies CASSPEGGPNTGELFF.

This chain joins TRBV15 and TRBJ1-1; 8 nucleotides agree with TRBD1. The CDR3 is 15 residues long. Germline CDR1 and CDR2: LNHNV and YYDKDF (reference sequence). V shed 1 base and J 1 base; nucleotides not matched to a gene: 2. The CDR3 sequence: CATSRAGTGNTEAFF. The CDR3, as DNA: TGTGCCACCAGCAGAGCCGGGACAGGGAACACTGAAGCTTTCTTT.

This clone was counted a few times. This chain links TRBV7-8 with TRBJ2-6; D is unclear. The V gene lost 1 base and the J gene lost 4 bases, with 5 bases spanning the gap. The V gene's germline CDR1 is SGHVS and CDR2 FQNEAQ. The CDR3 runs 14 residues. CDR3 amino acids: CASSLETGANVLTF. CDR3 DNA: TGTGCCAGCAGCTTAGAGACCGGGGCCAACGTCCTGACTTTC.

V gene TRBV18 combines with J gene TRBJ2-7, with 8 bases that match TRBD2. V shed 3 bases, J shed 4 bases, and the junction held 5 bases outside the gene matches. The CDR3 totals 14 residues. CDR1 is KGHSH, CDR2 LQKENI, per germline. In nucleotides, the CDR3 is TGTGCCAGCTCACCGGGACTAGATCCGTACGAGCAGTACTTC. It yields the protein CASSPGLDPYEQYF.